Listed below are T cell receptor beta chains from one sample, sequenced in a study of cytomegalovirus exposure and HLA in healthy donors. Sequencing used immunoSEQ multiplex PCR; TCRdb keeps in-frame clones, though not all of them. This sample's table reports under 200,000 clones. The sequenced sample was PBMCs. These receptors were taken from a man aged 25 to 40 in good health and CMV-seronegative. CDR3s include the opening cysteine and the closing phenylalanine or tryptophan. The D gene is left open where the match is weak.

CDR3 DNA: TGTGCCAGCAGTTACCCGGACAGGGGGAACACTGAAGCTTTCTTT; CDR3 protein: CASSYPDRGNTEAFF; J gene: TRBJ1-1; D gene: TRBD1; V gene: TRBV6-6
CDR3 DNA: TGTGCCAGCAGAAAAGACGGGAACTATGGCTACACCTTC; CDR3 protein: CASRKDGNYGYTF; J gene: TRBJ1-2; D gene: NA; V gene: TRBV6-6
CDR3 DNA: TGTGCCAGCAGCTTGATACGGGGAAATCAGCCCCAGCATTTT; CDR3 protein: CASSLIRGNQPQHF; J gene: TRBJ1-5; D gene: NA; V gene: TRBV7-2
CDR3 DNA: TGTGCCAGCAGCTTAGGACAGGGGGCGAGCACTGAAGCTTTCTTT; CDR3 protein: CASSLGQGASTEAFF; J gene: TRBJ1-1; D gene: TRBD1; V gene: TRBV5-4
CDR3 DNA: TGTGCCAGCAGCTTGACCGACCCCGGGGTAGCCGGAGAAGCCGGGGAGCTGTTTTTT; CDR3 protein: CASSLTDPGVAGEAGELFF; J gene: TRBJ2-2; D gene: NA; V gene: TRBV7-9
CDR3 DNA: TGTGCCAGCAGCCCCATCAGGGACAGGGTCCGAGGCTACACCTTC; CDR3 protein: CASSPIRDRVRGYTF; J gene: TRBJ1-2; D gene: TRBD1; V gene: TRBV5-4
CDR3 DNA: TGTGCCAGCAGCCATTTGGGGAGGAACACTGAAGCTTTCTTT; CDR3 protein: CASSHLGRNTEAFF; J gene: TRBJ1-1; D gene: NA; V gene: TRBV11-3
CDR3 DNA: TGTGCCAGCAACAGGGAATGGGGGGAGACCCAGTACTTC; CDR3 protein: CASNREWGETQYF; J gene: TRBJ2-5; D gene: NA; V gene: TRBV6-1
CDR3 DNA: TGTGCCAGCAGGGAGACAGGGGGTTGGTATGGCTACACCTTC; CDR3 protein: CASRETGGWYGYTF; J gene: TRBJ1-2; D gene: TRBD1; V gene: TRBV27
CDR3 DNA: TGTGCCAGCCGCAGGACTAGCGGGGCCTACGAGCAGTACTTC; CDR3 protein: CASRRTSGAYEQYF; J gene: TRBJ2-7; D gene: TRBD2; V gene: TRBV6-5
CDR3 DNA: TGTGCCAGCAGCCAGGACAGGGTCAAGAACATTCAGTACTTC; CDR3 protein: CASSQDRVKNIQYF; J gene: TRBJ2-4; D gene: TRBD1; V gene: TRBV7-8
CDR3 DNA: TGCAGCGTTGTGACAGGGGATCAAGAGCAGTACTTC; CDR3 protein: CSVVTGDQEQYF; J gene: TRBJ2-5; D gene: TRBD1; V gene: TRBV29-1
CDR3 DNA: TGTGCCAGCAGTGAAAACACCGACGAGCAGTACTTC; CDR3 protein: CASSENTDEQYF; J gene: TRBJ2-7; D gene: NA; V gene: TRBV6-1
CDR3 DNA: TGTGCCAGCAGTCGGGGGGGGAGTCTTGCCAATGAGCAGTTCTTC; CDR3 protein: CASSRGGSLANEQFF; J gene: TRBJ2-1; D gene: TRBD2; V gene: TRBV28
CDR3 DNA: TGTGCCAGCACCCAGGGGGGAGCAATGAACACTGAAGCTTTCTTT; CDR3 protein: CASTQGGAMNTEAFF; J gene: TRBJ1-1; D gene: TRBD1; V gene: TRBV13
CDR3 DNA: TGTGCCAGCAGCGTAGCATCAGATACGCAGTATTTT; CDR3 protein: CASSVASDTQYF; J gene: TRBJ2-3; D gene: NA; V gene: TRBV9
CDR3 DNA: TGTGCCAGCAGCCAGCGGGCCTCCTACGAGCAGTACTTC; CDR3 protein: CASSQRASYEQYF; J gene: TRBJ2-7; D gene: NA; V gene: TRBV6-5
CDR3 DNA: TGCGCCAGCAGCTCGACTAGTGCCCAAGAGACCCAGTACTTC; CDR3 protein: CASSSTSAQETQYF; J gene: TRBJ2-5; D gene: NA; V gene: TRBV5-1
CDR3 DNA: TGTGCCAGCAGCCCGCAGGGGACTAGCGGCACAGATACGCAGTATTTT; CDR3 protein: CASSPQGTSGTDTQYF; J gene: TRBJ2-3; D gene: TRBD2; V gene: TRBV5-5
CDR3 DNA: TGTGCCAGCAGCTTTGGGAGCTATGGCTACACCTTC; CDR3 protein: CASSFGSYGYTF; J gene: TRBJ1-2; D gene: NA; V gene: TRBV7-9
CDR3 DNA: TGCGCCAGCAGCTTGGGAGGGACAGGGAGTTCACCCCTCCACTTT; CDR3 protein: CASSLGGTGSSPLHF; J gene: TRBJ1-6; D gene: TRBD1; V gene: TRBV5-1
CDR3 DNA: TGCGCCAGCAGCCAAGATCTCGGCGGAAATCAGCCCCAGCATTTT; CDR3 protein: CASSQDLGGNQPQHF; J gene: TRBJ1-5; D gene: NA; V gene: TRBV4-3
CDR3 DNA: TGTGCCAGTAAGGCTAGCGGGACCTACAATGAGCAGTTCTTC; CDR3 protein: CASKASGTYNEQFF; J gene: TRBJ2-1; D gene: TRBD2; V gene: TRBV19
CDR3 DNA: TGCGCCAGCAGCCAAGAAAACAGGGTGCTCTACAATGAGCAGTTCTTC; CDR3 protein: CASSQENRVLYNEQFF; J gene: TRBJ2-1; D gene: NA; V gene: TRBV4-3
CDR3 DNA: TGCAGCGCCTCACAGGTCGCCCTCACCGGGGAGCTGTTTTTT; CDR3 protein: CSASQVALTGELFF; J gene: TRBJ2-2; D gene: NA; V gene: TRBV29-1
CDR3 DNA: TGTGCCAGCAGGACCACAGGGCAGAGTGAAGCTTTCTTT; CDR3 protein: CASRTTGQSEAFF; J gene: TRBJ1-1; D gene: NA; V gene: TRBV11-3
CDR3 DNA: TGTGCCTGGAGTACTCATGAAGAAAAACTGTTTTTT; CDR3 protein: CAWSTHEEKLFF; J gene: TRBJ1-4; D gene: NA; V gene: TRBV30
CDR3 DNA: TGTGCCAGCAGACCGAGCTCCTACGAGCAGTACTTC; CDR3 protein: CASRPSSYEQYF; J gene: TRBJ2-7; D gene: NA; V gene: TRBV27
CDR3 DNA: TGTGCCAGCAGCGCTTGGGCCGGTTTGAATACCGGGGAGCTGTTTTTT; CDR3 protein: CASSAWAGLNTGELFF; J gene: TRBJ2-2; D gene: NA; V gene: TRBV7-3
CDR3 DNA: TGTGCCAGTAGTATGACCGCGAAGGAGGGCTATGGCTACACCTTC; CDR3 protein: CASSMTAKEGYGYTF; J gene: TRBJ1-2; D gene: NA; V gene: TRBV19
CDR3 DNA: TGTGCTAGTGGCGCTACCATGACAGGGTGGGAGACCCAGTACTTC; CDR3 protein: CASGATMTGWETQYF; J gene: TRBJ2-5; D gene: TRBD1; V gene: TRBV12-5
CDR3 DNA: TGTGCCAGCAGCCTTAGGTTTAGCGGGTGGGATGAGCAGTTCTTC; CDR3 protein: CASSLRFSGWDEQFF; J gene: TRBJ2-1; D gene: TRBD2; V gene: TRBV4-2
CDR3 DNA: TGTGCCAGCAGGGCGGAGGACTACGAGCAGTACTTC; CDR3 protein: CASRAEDYEQYF; J gene: TRBJ2-7; D gene: NA; V gene: TRBV7-9
CDR3 DNA: TGTGCCTCGAAAGGCAGCGCGGGGGAACAGAACACTGAAGCTTTCTTT; CDR3 protein: CASKGSAGEQNTEAFF; J gene: TRBJ1-1; D gene: NA; V gene: TRBV10-3
CDR3 DNA: TGTGCCAGCTCTCTCCTCCAGTCCGCTTCTGGGGCCAACGTCCTGACTTTC; CDR3 protein: CASSLLQSASGANVLTF; J gene: TRBJ2-6; D gene: NA; V gene: TRBV18
CDR3 DNA: TGTGCCAGCAGCCCCCGCACACAAGAGACCCAGTACTTC; CDR3 protein: CASSPRTQETQYF; J gene: TRBJ2-5; D gene: NA; V gene: TRBV7-3
CDR3 DNA: TGTGCCAGCAGCCAAGATTCGGGCAGGGGTCGGGAAAAACTGTTTTTT; CDR3 protein: CASSQDSGRGREKLFF; J gene: TRBJ1-4; D gene: NA; V gene: TRBV4-2
CDR3 DNA: TGTGCCAGCAGCTTCCCCCGGACTGAAGCTTTCTTT; CDR3 protein: CASSFPRTEAFF; J gene: TRBJ1-1; D gene: NA; V gene: TRBV5-6
CDR3 DNA: TGTGCCAGCAGCCCCCACTCGGGAACCACAGATACGCAGTATTTT; CDR3 protein: CASSPHSGTTDTQYF; J gene: TRBJ2-3; D gene: NA; V gene: TRBV7-3
CDR3 DNA: TGTGCCAGTAGGGACAGGGCTCAAGAGACCCAGTACTTC; CDR3 protein: CASRDRAQETQYF; J gene: TRBJ2-5; D gene: TRBD1; V gene: TRBV19
CDR3 DNA: TGTGCCAGCAACCCCAGGAGAACTAGCGGGAGTACTGAGCAGTTCTTC; CDR3 protein: CASNPRRTSGSTEQFF; J gene: TRBJ2-1; D gene: TRBD2; V gene: TRBV13
CDR3 DNA: TGCGCCAGCAGCTTTAACAGTGCCTACGAGCAGTACTTC; CDR3 protein: CASSFNSAYEQYF; J gene: TRBJ2-7; D gene: NA; V gene: TRBV5-1
CDR3 DNA: TGTGCCAGTAGTCCACGGACTGGAAACTACGAGCAGTACTTC; CDR3 protein: CASSPRTGNYEQYF; J gene: TRBJ2-7; D gene: NA; V gene: TRBV19
CDR3 DNA: TGTGCCAGTAGGCCACAAATCGGGACAAGCTACGAGCAGTACTTC; CDR3 protein: CASRPQIGTSYEQYF; J gene: TRBJ2-7; D gene: NA; V gene: TRBV19
CDR3 DNA: TGTGCCAGCAGCCAAGGACAGGGATCGAACACCGGGGAGCTGTTTTTT; CDR3 protein: CASSQGQGSNTGELFF; J gene: TRBJ2-2; D gene: TRBD1; V gene: TRBV4-2
CDR3 DNA: TGTGCCAGCAGTTTATGGGCGGGACAGGGTCGCACTGAAGCTTTCTTT; CDR3 protein: CASSLWAGQGRTEAFF; J gene: TRBJ1-1; D gene: TRBD1; V gene: TRBV27